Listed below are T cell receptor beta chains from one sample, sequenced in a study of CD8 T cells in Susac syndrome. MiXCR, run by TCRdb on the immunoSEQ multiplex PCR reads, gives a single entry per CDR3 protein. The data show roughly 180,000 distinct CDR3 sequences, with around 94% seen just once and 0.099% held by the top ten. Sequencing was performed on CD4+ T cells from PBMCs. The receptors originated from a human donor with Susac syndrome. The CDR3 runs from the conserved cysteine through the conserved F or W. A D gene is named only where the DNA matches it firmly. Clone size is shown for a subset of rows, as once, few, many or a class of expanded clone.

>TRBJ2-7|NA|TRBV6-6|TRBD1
TGTGCCAGCAGGACAGGGGGCGGTGAGCAGTACTTC
CASRTGGGEQYF
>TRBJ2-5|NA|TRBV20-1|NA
TGCAGTGCTAGAGCTACAGGCCAAGAGACCCAGTACTTC
CSARATGQETQYF
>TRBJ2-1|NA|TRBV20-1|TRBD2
TGCAGTGCTAGATTTTATGGCGGGGGAACCTACAATGAGCAGTTCTTC
CSARFYGGGTYNEQFF
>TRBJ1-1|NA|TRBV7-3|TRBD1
TGTGCCAGCAGCCCGAATGACAGGGGAGACGAAGCTTTCTTT
CASSPNDRGDEAFF
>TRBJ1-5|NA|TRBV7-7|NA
TGTGCTAGCAGCTACGGGACCGAAACCCTTAGCAATCAGCCCCAGCATTTT
CASSYGTETLSNQPQHF
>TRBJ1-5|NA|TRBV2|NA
TGTGCCAGCAGAGCAGGGACCTTTTATAGCAATCAGCCCCAGCATTTT
CASRAGTFYSNQPQHF
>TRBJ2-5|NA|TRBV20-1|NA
TGCAGTGCTAGAGTGGTTGGATCGACAGCCCGAGAGACCCAGTACTTC
CSARVVGSTARETQYF
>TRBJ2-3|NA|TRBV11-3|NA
TGTGCCAGCAGTTCCTCCTACGGGGCTAGCACAGATACGCAGTATTTT
CASSSSYGASTDTQYF
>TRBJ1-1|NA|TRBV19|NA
TGTGCCAGTATAGGGAGCTCCGAAGCTTTCTTT
CASIGSSEAFF
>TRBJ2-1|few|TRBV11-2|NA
TGTGCCAGCAGCTTAGGAGGGGGCTACAATGAGCAGTTCTTC
CASSLGGGYNEQFF
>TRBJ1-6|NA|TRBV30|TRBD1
TGTGCCTGGAATAGACAGGGGGATTCACCCCTCCACTTT
CAWNRQGDSPLHF
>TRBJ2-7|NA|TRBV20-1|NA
TGCAGTGCTACAAAGGGACTGTCCGCCTACGAGCAGTACTTC
CSATKGLSAYEQYF
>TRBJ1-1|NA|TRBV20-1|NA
TGCAGTGCTCCTGACAGGTCCAACACTGAAGCTTTCTTT
CSAPDRSNTEAFF
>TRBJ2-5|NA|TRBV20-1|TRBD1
TGCAGTGCCACAATTGGGACAGGGGGAGAGACCCAGTACTTC
CSATIGTGGETQYF
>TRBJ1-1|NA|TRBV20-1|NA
TGCAGTGCTAGAGCCCCTACGGGACGGACTGAAGCTTTCTTT
CSARAPTGRTEAFF
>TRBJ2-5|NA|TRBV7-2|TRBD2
TGTGCCAGCAGCGCGGGACTAGCGGCCCTCCAGTACTTC
CASSAGLAALQYF
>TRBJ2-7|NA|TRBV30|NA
TGTGCCTGGGGGGCAGGGGGGACGTACGAGCAGTACTTC
CAWGAGGTYEQYF
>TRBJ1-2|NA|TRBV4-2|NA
TGTGCCAGCAGCCAAGAGGGCAGAGGGCATGGGGGCTACACCTTC
CASSQEGRGHGGYTF
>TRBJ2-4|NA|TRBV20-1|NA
TGCAGTTTAGGACGGATGAACATTCAGTACTTC
CSLGRMNIQYF
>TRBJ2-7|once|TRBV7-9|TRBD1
TGTGCCAGCAGCTTAGCACCGGGACAGAAGTACTTC
CASSLAPGQKYF
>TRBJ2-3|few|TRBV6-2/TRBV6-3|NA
TGTGCCAGCAGTGATACGGATACGCAGTATTTT
CASSDTDTQYF
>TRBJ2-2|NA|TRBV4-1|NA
TGCGCCAGCAGCCAAGATTTTCGCCGCTTCCTTGGCACCGGGGAGCTGTTTTTT
CASSQDFRRFLGTGELFF
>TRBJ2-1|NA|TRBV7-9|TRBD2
TGTGCCAGCAGCTTAGGCTACACGATGTCTAGCGGGAGGGTTCGCAAGCAGTTCTTC
CASSLGYTMSSGRVRKQFF
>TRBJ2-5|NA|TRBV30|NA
TGTGCCTGGAGCGGGACTGGGGAGACCCAGTACTTC
CAWSGTGETQYF
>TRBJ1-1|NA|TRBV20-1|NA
TGCAGTGCTAGATCGATCAGGGAGGGTGAAGCTTTCTTT
CSARSIREGEAFF
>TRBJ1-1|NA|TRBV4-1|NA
TGCTGCAGCAGCCAAGAACGAAACACTGAAGCTTTCTTT
CCSSQERNTEAFF
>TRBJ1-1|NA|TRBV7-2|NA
TGTGCCAGCAGCTCCTTAACCGACCTGAACACTGAAGCTTTCTTT
CASSSLTDLNTEAFF